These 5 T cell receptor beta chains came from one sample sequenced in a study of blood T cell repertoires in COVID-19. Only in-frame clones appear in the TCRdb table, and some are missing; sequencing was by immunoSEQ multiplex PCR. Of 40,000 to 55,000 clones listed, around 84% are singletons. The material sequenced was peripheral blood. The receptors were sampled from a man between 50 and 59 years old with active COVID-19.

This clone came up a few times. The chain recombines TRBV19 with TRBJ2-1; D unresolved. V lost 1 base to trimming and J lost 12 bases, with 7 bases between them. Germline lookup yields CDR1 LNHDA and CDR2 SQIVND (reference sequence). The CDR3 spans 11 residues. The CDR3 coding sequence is TGTGCCAGTAGTATAGGTCTCGTGCAGTTCTTC. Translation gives CASSIGLVQFF.

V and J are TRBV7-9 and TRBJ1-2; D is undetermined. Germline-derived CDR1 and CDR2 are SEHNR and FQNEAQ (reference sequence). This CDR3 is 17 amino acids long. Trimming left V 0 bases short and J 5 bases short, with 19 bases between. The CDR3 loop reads CASSLAPGTGYGYGYTF. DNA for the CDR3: TGTGCCAGCAGCTTAGCCCCGGGAACGGGGTATGGGTATGGCTACACCTTC.

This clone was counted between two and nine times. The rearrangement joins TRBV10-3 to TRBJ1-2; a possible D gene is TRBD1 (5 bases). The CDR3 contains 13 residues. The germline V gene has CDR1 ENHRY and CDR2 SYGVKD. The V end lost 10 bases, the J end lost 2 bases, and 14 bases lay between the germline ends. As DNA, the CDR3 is TGTGCCACCGGTCCGGACATCAACTATGGCTACACCTTC. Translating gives CATGPDINYGYTF.

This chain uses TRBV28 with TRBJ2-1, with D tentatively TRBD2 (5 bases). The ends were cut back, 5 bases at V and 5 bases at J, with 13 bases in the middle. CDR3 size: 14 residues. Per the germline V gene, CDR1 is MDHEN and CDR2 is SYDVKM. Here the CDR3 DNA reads TGTGCCAGCAGTCTAGCAGGAATCGACAATGAGCAGTTCTTC. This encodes CASSLAGIDNEQFF.

CDR3 DNA sequence: TGTGCCAGTAGTGGAATAGCGGGGCCGCAAGAGACCCAGTACTTC. Translated, it gives CASSGIAGPQETQYF. The V gene is TRBV19, the J gene TRBJ2-5; 8 nucleotides line up with TRBD2. Germline trimming cut 5 bases from V and 2 bases from J; bases unmatched to any gene: 7. Germline assignment: CDR1 LNHDA and CDR2 SQIVND (reference sequence). This CDR3 is built from 15 residues.